Listed below are T cell receptor beta chains from one sample, sequenced in a study of blood T cell repertoires in COVID-19. The data were produced by immunoSEQ multiplex PCR, yet TCRdb's version contains in-frame clones alone and is incomplete. The sample contains about 170,000 clones, approximately 84% of which appear only once. The sample was peripheral blood. These receptors were obtained from a man in his 70s with active or convalescent COVID-19. Both conserved end residues are part of each CDR3. D genes are given only for firm matches. Clone size is stated in some rows and not others, as once, few, many or a class when expanded.

d_call	v_call	j_call	clone_size	cdr3_nt	cdr3_aa
.	TRBV18	TRBJ1-1	few	TGTGCCAGCTCACCACCCCCGGGGAAGGGCACTGAAGCTTTCTTT	CASSPPPGKGTEAFF
TRBD2	TRBV7-2	TRBJ2-5	.	TGTGCCAGCCACGACTTCGGGGGGGCGACCCAGTACTTC	CASHDFGGATQYF
.	TRBV6-2/TRBV6-3	TRBJ2-7	once	TGTGCCAGCAGTTACTCCCAAGTTGGCAGGCCCCACTACGAGCAGTACTTC	CASSYSQVGRPHYEQYF
.	TRBV9	TRBJ1-2	.	TGTGCCAGCAGCGTAGGTGAGGGGAGGACTCTATATGGCTACACCTTC	CASSVGEGRTLYGYTF
TRBD1	TRBV5-8	TRBJ2-7	once	TGTGCCAGCAGCCGACAGGGGGCCCGGGGACAGTACTTC	CASSRQGARGQYF
.	TRBV5-1	TRBJ2-1	.	TGCGCCAGCAGTGCCCTAGGGGCGTATGAGCAGTTCTTC	CASSALGAYEQFF
TRBD1	TRBV7-2	TRBJ1-2	.	TGTGCCAGCAGCTCATCCGGGACAGACTACTATGGCTACACCTTC	CASSSSGTDYYGYTF
TRBD2	TRBV12-3/TRBV12-4	TRBJ2-1	.	TGTGCCAGCAGAAGAGGGACTAGTAAGTTCTTC	CASRRGTSKFF
TRBD1	TRBV5-1	TRBJ2-7	.	TGCGCCAGCAGCTTGGATGGACAGGGGGCTGGGGAGCAGTACTTC	CASSLDGQGAGEQYF
.	TRBV7-8	TRBJ1-6	.	TGTGCCAGCAGCTTGGCGGATTTTAATTCACCCCTCCACTTT	CASSLADFNSPLHF
.	TRBV6-5	TRBJ1-2	.	TGTGCCAGCAGTTACTCGAAACAGGGCTGGGGCTACACCTTC	CASSYSKQGWGYTF
TRBD1	TRBV2	TRBJ1-1	.	TGTGCCAGCAGTTCAACATGGGGGGGACAGGGCCGTGCGTACACTGAAGCTTTCTTT	CASSSTWGGQGRAYTEAFF
.	TRBV28	TRBJ1-5	.	TGTGCCAGTACGGAGTCCTATAGCAATCAGCCCCAGCATTTT	CASTESYSNQPQHF
TRBD1	TRBV18	TRBJ2-5	.	TGTGCCAGCTCACCACTGGGACAGGCCCAAGAGACCCAGTACTTC	CASSPLGQAQETQYF
.	TRBV19	TRBJ1-1	.	TGTGCCAGTAGTGCTTGGACAGAAGGGAAGGTTGAAGCTTTCTTT	CASSAWTEGKVEAFF
TRBD1	TRBV6-2/TRBV6-3	TRBJ2-3	.	TGTGCCAGCAGTCGGACAGGGGGGACAGATACGCAGTATTTT	CASSRTGGTDTQYF
.	TRBV18	TRBJ2-5	once	TGTGCCAGCTCACCACCCTGGGACATTCACGGAGGGACCCAGTACTTC	CASSPPWDIHGGTQYF
TRBD1	TRBV7-2	TRBJ1-1	.	TGTGCCAGCAGCTTAACGGGACAGGGGTATACTGAAGCTTTCTTT	CASSLTGQGYTEAFF
.	TRBV5-1	TRBJ1-1	.	TGCGCCAGCAGCTTGGTCCAGGGTGGGACTGAAGCTTTCTTT	CASSLVQGGTEAFF
.	TRBV18	TRBJ1-1	few	TGTGCCAGCTCACCACCGGTAGGGGCTAGGATGAGCACTGAAGCTTTCTTT	CASSPPVGARMSTEAFF
.	TRBV6-5	TRBJ2-2	once	TGTGCCAGCAGACAGGGCCCCCCCGGGGAGCTGTTTTTT	CASRQGPPGELFF